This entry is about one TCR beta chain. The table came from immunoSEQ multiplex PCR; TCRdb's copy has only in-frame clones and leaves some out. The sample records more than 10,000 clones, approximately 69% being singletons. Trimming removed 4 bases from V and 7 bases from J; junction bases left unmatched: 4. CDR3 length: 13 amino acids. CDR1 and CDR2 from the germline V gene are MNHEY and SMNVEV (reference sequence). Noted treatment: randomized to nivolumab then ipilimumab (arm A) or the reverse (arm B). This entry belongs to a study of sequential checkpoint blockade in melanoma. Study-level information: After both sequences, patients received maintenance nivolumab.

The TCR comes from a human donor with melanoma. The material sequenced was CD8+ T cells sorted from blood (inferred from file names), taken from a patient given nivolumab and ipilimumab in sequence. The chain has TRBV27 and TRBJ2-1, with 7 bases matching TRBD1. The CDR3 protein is CASSYGTENEQFF. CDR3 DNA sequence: TGTGCCAGCAGTTATGGGACAGAGAATGAGCAGTTCTTC.